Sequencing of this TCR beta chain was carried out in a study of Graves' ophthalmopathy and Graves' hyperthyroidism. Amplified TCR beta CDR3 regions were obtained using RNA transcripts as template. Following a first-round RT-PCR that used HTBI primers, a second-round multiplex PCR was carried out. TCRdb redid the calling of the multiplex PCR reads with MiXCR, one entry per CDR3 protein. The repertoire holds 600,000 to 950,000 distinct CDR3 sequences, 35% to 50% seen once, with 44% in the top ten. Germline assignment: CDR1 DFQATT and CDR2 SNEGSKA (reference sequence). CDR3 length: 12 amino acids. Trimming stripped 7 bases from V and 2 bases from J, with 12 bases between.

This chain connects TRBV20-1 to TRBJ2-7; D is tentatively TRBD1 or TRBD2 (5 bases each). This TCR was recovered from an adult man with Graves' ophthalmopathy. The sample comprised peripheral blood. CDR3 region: CSGGPGAYEQYF. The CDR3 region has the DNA TGCAGTGGGGGACCAGGCGCCTACGAGCAGTACTTC.